The 25 T cell receptor beta chains below all came from one sample that was sequenced in a study of T-cell reconstitution after alpha-beta-depleted transplantation in children. Preparation of the TCRbeta library involved a method that used unique molecular identifiers. TCRdb reanalysed the PCR reads using MiXCR and keeps one entry per CDR3 protein. The sample includes around 300,000 distinct CDR3 sequences, 9.5% to 13% seen only once; the top ten take roughly a quarter. The sequenced sample was peripheral blood, obtained 180 days after TCRalphabeta/CD19-depleted stem cell transplant. These receptor sequences come from a male patient under 10 years old who had a stem cell transplant for chronic granulomatous disease, so the T cells may come from the graft donor.

The chain links TRBV28 to TRBJ1-2; D is unclear. Trimming removed 3 bases at V and 8 bases at J, with 10 bases between. The CDR3 length is 12 residues. Germline-derived CDR1 and CDR2 are MDHEN and SYDVKM. The CDR3 spells CASSFSVGGYTF. In nucleotides, the CDR3 is TGTGCCAGCAGTTTCTCGGTTGGAGGCTACACCTTC.

This clonotype has ten or more counts. V is TRBV12-3 or TRBV12-4 and J is TRBJ2-5, with D possibly TRBD1 on 5 matching bases. CDR3 length: 13 residues. The ends were cut back, 4 bases at V and 1 base at J, with 7 bases in the middle. CDR3 in DNA: TGTGCCAGCAGTTCAGGGTCCCAAGAGACCCAGTACTTC. This gives the protein CASSSGSQETQYF.

This clonotype was seen a few times. This chain connects TRBV28 to TRBJ2-7; D not resolved. V was pared by 2 bases and J by 0 bases, with 14 bases between. Per germline, CDR1 MDHEN and CDR2 SYDVKM. There are 16 residues in the CDR3. The CDR3 loop is CASSLQDGPYSYEQYF. The CDR3 region has the DNA TGTGCCAGCAGTTTACAAGACGGGCCCTACTCCTACGAGCAGTACTTC. Complete variable domain (other parts from reference TRBV28 and TRBJ2-7): DVKVTQSSRYLVKRTGEKVFLECVQDMDHENMFWYRQDPGLGLRLIYFSYDVKMKEKGDIPEGYSVSREKKERFSLILESASTNQTSMYLCASSLQDGPYSYEQYFGPGTRLTVT.

Regarding this clonotype: A clone one base away is much larger, so this may be a read error. The chain couples TRBV28 to TRBJ2-1, with D tentatively TRBD2 (5 bases). V was cut by 2 bases and J by 7 bases, with 12 bases left in between. The V gene's germline CDR1 is MDHEN and CDR2 SYDVKM. The CDR3 has 14 amino acids. Written as DNA, the CDR3 is TGTGCCAGCAGTTTACGGGATGGCCGGAATGAGCAGTTCTTC. Translation: CASSLRDGRNEQFF. The variable domain in full, with the rest retrieved from reference TRBV28 and TRBJ2-1, is DVKVTQSSRYLVKRTGEKVFLECVQDMDHENMFWYRQDPGLGLRLIYFSYDVKMKEKGDIPEGYSVSREKKERFSLILESASTNQTSMYLCASSLRDGRNEQFFGPGTRLTVL.

The table lists this clonotype with many counts. The chain is built from TRBV15 and TRBJ2-1, with 8 bases identical to TRBD2. CDR3 length equals 16 residues. V dropped 1 base and J dropped 7; count of bases not matched to a gene: 9. Germline CDR1 is LNHNV and CDR2 is YYDKDF (reference sequence). The CDR3 nucleotides read TGTGCCACCAGCAGAGTCAGCGGGAGTTCTTGGAATGAGCAGTTCTTC. Its protein product is CATSRVSGSSWNEQFF. The variable domain in full, completed from reference TRBV15 and TRBJ2-1, reads DAMVIQNPRYQVTQFGKPVTLSCSQTLNHNVMYWYQQKSSQAPKLLFHYYDKDFNNEADTPDNFQSRRPNTSFCFLDIRSPGLGDTAMYLCATSRVSGSSWNEQFFGPGTRLTVL.

This clonotype was counted at least ten times. The genes are TRBV20-1 and TRBJ1-5; D perhaps matches TRBD1 (5 bases). Looked up from germline, CDR1 is DFQATT and CDR2 is SNEGSKA (reference sequence). CDR3 length: 13 amino acids. V was pared by 3 bases and J by 8 bases, with 14 bases between. The CDR3 sequence: CSASSGAGEPQHF. In DNA form, the CDR3 reads TGCAGTGCTAGTTCCGGGGCCGGGGAGCCCCAGCATTTT.

CDR3 region: CATSRDRSGEGRGGAYNEQFF. DNA for the CDR3: TGTGCCACCAGCAGAGATAGGTCAGGGGAAGGGAGAGGGGGAGCCTACAATGAGCAGTTCTTC. The chain employs TRBV15 and TRBJ2-1, with TRBD1 as a possible D gene (6 bases). From germline, CDR1 is LNHNV and CDR2 YYDKDF (reference sequence). CDR3 length equals 21 residues. V lost 0 bases and J lost 2, with 26 bases in between. The whole variable domain, remainder taken from reference TRBV15 and TRBJ2-1, is DAMVIQNPRYQVTQFGKPVTLSCSQTLNHNVMYWYQQKSSQAPKLLFHYYDKDFNNEADTPDNFQSRRPNTSFCFLDIRSPGLGDTAMYLCATSRDRSGEGRGGAYNEQFFGPGTRLTVL.

This clonotype has ten or more counts. The V and J genes are TRBV5-1 and TRBJ2-3, with 7 bases matching TRBD1. CDR3 length: 14 amino acids. The trim removed 0 bases at V and 6 bases at J, leaving 4 bases unmatched. Germline-derived CDR1 and CDR2 are SGHRS and YFSETQ. The CDR3, as DNA: TGCGCCAGCAGCTTGGAGGGGGCGCGGGATACGCAGTATTTT. This codes for CASSLEGARDTQYF.

This clonotype was seen at least ten times. V is TRBV15 and J is TRBJ2-5; D may be TRBD2 (5 bases). The CDR3 consists of 15 residues. Trimming took off 5 bases at V and 2 bases at J, with 15 bases between the two ends. Germline V gives CDR1 LNHNV, CDR2 YYDKDF (reference sequence). The CDR3 sequence is CATSGRDGIQETQYF. The CDR3 DNA is TGTGCCACCAGCGGCCGGGATGGCATACAAGAGACCCAGTACTTC.

There are many counts of this clonotype. V gene TRBV6-1 combines with J gene TRBJ1-4, with 11 bases aligning to TRBD1. Per the germline V gene, CDR1 is MNHNS and CDR2 is SASEGT. The CDR3 has 16 residues. Unmatched junction bases numbered 10, after V lost 5 bases and J lost 8 bases. The CDR3 DNA sequence: TGTGCCAGCAGTCGGACAGGGGGCTCGGCGCGGGAAAAACTGTTTTTT. This translates into CASSRTGGSAREKLFF.

This clonotype was picked up many times. The gene calls are TRBV11-2 and TRBJ2-7; 14 nucleotides agree with TRBD2. Germline V lookup: CDR1 SGHAT, CDR2 FQNNGV. The CDR3 is made up of 14 amino acids. The ends lost 5 bases at V and 12 bases at J; junction bases unmatched: 9. This CDR3 is CASSLLTSGGATYF. The CDR3 DNA reads TGTGCCAGCAGCCTCCTGACTAGCGGGGGGGCAACGTACTTC.

This sequence joins TRBV28 and TRBJ1-2; D ambiguous. CDR1 and CDR2 (germline): MDHEN, SYDVKM. V lost 7 bases to trimming and J lost 12 bases, with 18 bases between them. The CDR3 runs 12 residues. Here the CDR3 reads CASTAAGYGDTF. For the CDR3, the DNA is TGTGCCAGCACCGCGGCGGGGTACGGCGACACCTTC.

This clonotype was found many times. This sequence joins TRBV6-2 or TRBV6-3 and TRBJ2-7; weak D call: TRBD1 (6 bases). The CDR3 runs to 15 residues. V was trimmed by 2 bases and J by 1 base, leaving 12 bases between them. Germline V gives CDR1 MNHEY, CDR2 SVGEGT. CDR3 nucleotides: TGTGCCAGCAGTTACAGACAGGTTAATTCCTACGAGCAGTACTTC. As protein: CASSYRQVNSYEQYF.

The V call is TRBV7-6, the J call TRBJ2-5, with unresolved D. V gave up 2 bases and J gave up 7 bases, with 11 bases separating them. Germline-derived CDR1 and CDR2 are SGHVS and FNYEAQ. The length of the CDR3 is 13 residues. The CDR3 protein is CASSLTPTRTQYF. The CDR3 DNA follows: TGTGCCAGCAGCTTAACCCCGACCCGGACCCAGTACTTC.

The table lists this clonotype with many counts. The chain uses TRBV12-3 or TRBV12-4 and TRBJ2-7; tentative D call: TRBD2 (5 bases). This CDR3 is 14 amino acids long. The V end was cut by 4 bases, the J end by 7 bases, with 17 bases between. CDR3 nucleotides: TGTGCCAGCAGTTCCCAAGAGGGCTTGGGGGAGCAGTACTTC. This encodes CASSSQEGLGEQYF.

This clonotype showed up many times. This chain joins TRBV7-4 and TRBJ1-5; possible D gene TRBD1, 6 bases. Germline V gene lookup returns CDR1 SGHVT and CDR2 SQSDAQ. The CDR3 runs 16 residues. Trimming shortened V by 4 bases and J by 2 bases, and 15 bases separated the two germline ends. DNA of the CDR3: TGTGCCAGCAGCTCAGGGGAGGGGGAGGGCAATCAGCCCCAGCATTTT. Translated: CASSSGEGEGNQPQHF.

This clonotype was seen many times. V usage is TRBV7-2 and J usage is TRBJ2-5; TRBD1 matches 8 bases. Unmatched junction bases numbered 7, after V lost 6 bases and J lost 4 bases. The germline V gene has CDR1 SGHTA and CDR2 FQGNSA. CDR3 length: 14 residues. CDR3 sequence reads: CASRTTGGRETQYF. DNA of the CDR3: TGTGCCAGCAGAACCACAGGGGGGAGAGAGACCCAGTACTTC.

There are many counts of this clonotype. This sequence joins TRBV5-1 and TRBJ1-2; 9 bases are a match to TRBD1. The CDR3 has 18 residues. The germline CDR1 and CDR2 sequences are SGHRS and YFSETQ. V was pared by 4 bases and J by 1 base, with 14 bases of the junction left unmatched. For the CDR3, the DNA is TGCGCCAGCAGCAGGTGGACAGGGGATTCCGCTTTTAACTATGGCTACACCTTC. Its protein is CASSRWTGDSAFNYGYTF.

This clonotype came up many times. The chain recombines TRBV4-1 with TRBJ2-2; tentative D call: TRBD1 (5 bases). This CDR3 comprises 16 residues. The V end was cut by 4 bases, the J end by 4 bases, with 16 bases between. CDR1 is MGHRA and CDR2 is YSYEKL in the germline V gene. The CDR3, as DNA: TGCGCCAGCAGCCTCCTTCCCAGGACACGCACCGGGGAGCTGTTTTTT. It translates to CASSLLPRTRTGELFF.

Points on this clonotype: At one of its ends the junction is not consistent with the germline gene, which may arise from a read error. This chain joins TRBV11-2 and TRBJ2-7; perhaps TRBD2 as D (5 bases). The CDR3 is made up of 13 amino acids. From germline, CDR1 is SGHAT and CDR2 FQNNGV. The CDR3 sequence: CANSLDRGSEQYF. CDR3 in DNA: TGTGCCAACAGCTTAGATCGGGGATCCGAGCAGTACTTC.

A few counts support this clonotype. J is TRBJ2-7 and V is TRBV18; 9 nucleotides match TRBD1. Germline values: CDR1 KGHSH, CDR2 LQKENI. J lost 7 bases, V lost 3 bases, and 10 bases had no gene match. The CDR3 extends over 15 amino acids. The CDR3 reads CASSPAGQGLWEQYF. The CDR3 DNA is TGTGCCAGCTCACCCGCGGGACAGGGTCTCTGGGAGCAGTACTTC.

On this clonotype: Being one base from a much bigger clone, this may be a read error. The chain links TRBV12-3 or TRBV12-4 to TRBJ2-1, with 13 bases matching TRBD2. The CDR3 consists of 22 residues. Written as DNA, the CDR3 is TGTGCCAGCAGTTTAGCCTTAGGACTAGCGGGAGCGTTATCCAGCTCCTACAATGAGCATTTCTTC. It translates to CASSLALGLAGALSSSYNEHFF.

This clonotype has ten or more counts. V is TRBV7-3 and J is TRBJ2-3; tentative D call: TRBD2 (6 bases). This CDR3 has 16 residues. V lost 4 bases, J lost 0 bases, and 14 bases lay in between. CDR1 and CDR2 from the germline V gene are SGHTA and FQGTGA. DNA of the CDR3: TGTGCCAGCAGCTCCGTTGGCGGGGAAAGCACAGATACGCAGTATTTT. Encoded protein: CASSSVGGESTDTQYF.

Ten or more counts support this clonotype. The chain employs TRBV9 and TRBJ2-1, with 10 bases aligning to TRBD2. Germline-derived CDR1 and CDR2 are SGDLS and YYNGEE. There are 15 residues in the CDR3. The V and J ends lost 0 bases and 4 bases, in that order; junction bases with no gene match: 1. For the CDR3, the DNA is TGTGCCAGCAGCGTAGGTAGCGGGGGGTACAATGAGCAGTTCTTC. This codes for CASSVGSGGYNEQFF.

This clonotype was counted at least ten times. The J gene is TRBJ2-7, the V gene TRBV7-2, with D unclear. V was cut by 5 bases and J by 4 bases, with 3 bases left in between. Germline-derived CDR1 and CDR2 are SGHTA and FQGNSA. This CDR3 is 10 amino acids long. The CDR3 region is CASSLYEQYF. Here the CDR3 DNA reads TGTGCCAGCAGCCTATACGAGCAGTACTTC.